This TCR beta chain was sequenced in a study of PD-L1 blockade in urothelial cancer. Study at large: In the patient group, about 90% of the roughly 29 were males with bladder-origin urothelial cancer. Blood was tested 3 weeks (second dose) and 6 weeks into treatment.

Repertoires were generated with immunoSEQ multiplex PCR, while TCRdb's copy carries only in-frame clones and drops some. The sample consists of around 50,000 clones, about 80% of them appearing once. The V gene's germline CDR1 is SGDLS and CDR2 YYNGEE. The CDR3 totals 16 residues. V dropped 0 bases and J dropped 3; count of bases not matched to a gene: 6. Described time point: pretreatment peripheral blood. The rearrangement uses TRBV9 and TRBJ2-7; 10 nucleotides align to TRBD1. The material was PBMCs, obtained around atezolizumab (anti-PD-L1) treatment. This clonotype was sampled from a man aged 50 to 59 with urothelial cancer. This CDR3 reads CASSVAPRDRGYEQYF. CDR3 bases: TGTGCCAGCAGCGTAGCCCCCCGGGACAGGGGCTACGAGCAGTACTTC.